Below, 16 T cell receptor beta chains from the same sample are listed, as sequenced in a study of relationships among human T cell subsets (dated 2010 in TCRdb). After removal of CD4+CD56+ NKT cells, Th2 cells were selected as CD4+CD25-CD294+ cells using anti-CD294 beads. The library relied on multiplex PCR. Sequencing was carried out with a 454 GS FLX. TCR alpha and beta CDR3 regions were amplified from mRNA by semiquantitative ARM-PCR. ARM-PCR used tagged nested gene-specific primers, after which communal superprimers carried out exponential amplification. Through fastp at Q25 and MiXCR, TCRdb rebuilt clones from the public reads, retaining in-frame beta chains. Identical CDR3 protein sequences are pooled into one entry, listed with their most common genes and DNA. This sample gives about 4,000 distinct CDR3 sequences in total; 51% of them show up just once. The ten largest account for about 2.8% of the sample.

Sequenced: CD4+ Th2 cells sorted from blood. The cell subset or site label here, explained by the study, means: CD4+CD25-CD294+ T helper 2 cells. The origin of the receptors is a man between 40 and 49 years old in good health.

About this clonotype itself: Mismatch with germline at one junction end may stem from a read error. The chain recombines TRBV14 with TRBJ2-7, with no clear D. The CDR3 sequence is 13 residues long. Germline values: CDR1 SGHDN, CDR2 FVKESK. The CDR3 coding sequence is TGTGCCAGCGGCCAAGACGCATCCTACGAGCAGTACTTC. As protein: CASGQDASYEQYF.

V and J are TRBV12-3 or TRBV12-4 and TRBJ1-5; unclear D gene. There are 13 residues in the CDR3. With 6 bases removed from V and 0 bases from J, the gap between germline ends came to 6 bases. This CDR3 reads CASSSGSNQPQHF. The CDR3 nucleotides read TGTGCCAGCAGCTCAGGTAGCAATCAGCCCCAGCATTTT.

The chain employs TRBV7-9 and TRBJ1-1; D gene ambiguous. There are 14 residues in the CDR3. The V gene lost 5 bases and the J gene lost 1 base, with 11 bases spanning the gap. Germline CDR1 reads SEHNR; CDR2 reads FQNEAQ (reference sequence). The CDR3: CASSLRTGNTEAFF. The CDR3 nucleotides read TGTGCCAGCAGCCTTCGGACGGGGAACACTGAAGCTTTCTTT.

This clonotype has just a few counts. The CDR3 here is CASSSRTGGTDTQYF. The CDR3 bases are TGTGCCAGCAGCTCTCGGACAGGGGGCACAGATACGCAGTATTTT. The chain is built from TRBV11-2 and TRBJ2-3, with 9 nucleotides matching TRBD1. V was clipped by 4 bases and J by 1 base; unmatched bases: 3. The CDR3 spans 15 residues. The germline V gene has CDR1 SGHAT and CDR2 FQNNGV.

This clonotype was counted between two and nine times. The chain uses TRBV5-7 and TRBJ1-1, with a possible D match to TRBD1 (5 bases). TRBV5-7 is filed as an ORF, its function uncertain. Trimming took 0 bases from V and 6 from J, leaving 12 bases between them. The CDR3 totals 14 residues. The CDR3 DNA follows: TGTGCCAGCAGCTTGGGCCAGGGTACCTCTGAAGCTTTCTTT. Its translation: CASSLGQGTSEAFF.

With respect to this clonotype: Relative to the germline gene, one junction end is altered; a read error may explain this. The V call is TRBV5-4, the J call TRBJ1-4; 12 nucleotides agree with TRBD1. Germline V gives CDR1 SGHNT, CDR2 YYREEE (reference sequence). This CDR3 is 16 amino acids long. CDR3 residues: CASSVGQGAGNEKLFF. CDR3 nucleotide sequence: TGCGCCAGCAGCGTGGGACAGGGGGCCGGTAATGAAAAACTGTTTTTT.

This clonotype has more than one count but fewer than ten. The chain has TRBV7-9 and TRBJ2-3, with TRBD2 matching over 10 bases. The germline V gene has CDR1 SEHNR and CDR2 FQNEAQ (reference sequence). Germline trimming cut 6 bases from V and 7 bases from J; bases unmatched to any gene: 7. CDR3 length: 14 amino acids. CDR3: CASSPGTSGNTQYF. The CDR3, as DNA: TGTGCCAGCAGTCCCGGAACTAGCGGGAATACGCAGTATTTT.

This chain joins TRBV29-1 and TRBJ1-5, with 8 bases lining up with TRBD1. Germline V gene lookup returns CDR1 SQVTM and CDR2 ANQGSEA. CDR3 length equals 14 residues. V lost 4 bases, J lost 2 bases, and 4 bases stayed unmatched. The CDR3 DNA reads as TGCAGCGTTGGGACAGGGACGGGCAATCAGCCCCAGCATTTT. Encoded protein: CSVGTGTGNQPQHF.

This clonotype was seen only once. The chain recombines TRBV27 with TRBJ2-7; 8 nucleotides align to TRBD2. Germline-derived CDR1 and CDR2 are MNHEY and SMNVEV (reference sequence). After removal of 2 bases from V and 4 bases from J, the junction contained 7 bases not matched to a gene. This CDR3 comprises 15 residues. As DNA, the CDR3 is TGTGCCAGCAGTTTAGGTATAGCGGGGAGATACGAGCAGTACTTC. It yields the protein CASSLGIAGRYEQYF.

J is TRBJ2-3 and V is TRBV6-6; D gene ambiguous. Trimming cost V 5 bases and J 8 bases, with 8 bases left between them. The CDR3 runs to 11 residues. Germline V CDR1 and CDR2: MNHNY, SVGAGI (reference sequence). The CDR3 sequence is CASSGGVTQYF. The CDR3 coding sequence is TGTGCCAGCAGTGGCGGAGTTACGCAGTATTTT.

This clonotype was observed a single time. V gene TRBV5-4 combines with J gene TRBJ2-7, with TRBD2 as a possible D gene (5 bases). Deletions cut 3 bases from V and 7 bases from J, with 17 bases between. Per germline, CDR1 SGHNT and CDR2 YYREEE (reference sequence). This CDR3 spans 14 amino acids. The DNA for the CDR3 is TGTGCCAGCAGCTACGGAGGACGGGCTTCGGAGCAGTACTTC. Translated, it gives CASSYGGRASEQYF.

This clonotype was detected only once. The CDR3, as DNA: TGTGCCAGCAGTCATAGCGGGCTCGCCAAAAACATTCAGTACTTC. It codes for CASSHSGLAKNIQYF. The rearrangement uses TRBV11-2 and TRBJ2-4, with TRBD2 identical over 7 bases. This CDR3 comprises 15 residues. From germline, CDR1 is SGHAT and CDR2 FQNNGV. V trimming: 6 bases; J trimming: 1 base; junction bases outside the gene matches: 6. The full variable domain, its missing parts supplied by reference TRBV11-2 and TRBJ2-4, is EAGVAQSPRYKIIEKRQSVAFWCNPISGHATLYWYQQILGQGPKLLIQFQNNGVVDDSQLPKDRFSAERLKGVDSTLKIQPAKLEDSAVYLCASSHSGLAKNIQYFGAGTRLSVL.

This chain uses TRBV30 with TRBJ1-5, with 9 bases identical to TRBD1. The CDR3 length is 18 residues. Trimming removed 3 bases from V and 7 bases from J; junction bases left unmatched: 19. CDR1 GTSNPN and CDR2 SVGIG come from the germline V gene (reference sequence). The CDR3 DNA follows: TGTGCCTGGAGCAGCAGCGGGACAGGGATGGGAAGGGGCCAGCCCCAGCATTTT. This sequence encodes CAWSSSGTGMGRGQPQHF.

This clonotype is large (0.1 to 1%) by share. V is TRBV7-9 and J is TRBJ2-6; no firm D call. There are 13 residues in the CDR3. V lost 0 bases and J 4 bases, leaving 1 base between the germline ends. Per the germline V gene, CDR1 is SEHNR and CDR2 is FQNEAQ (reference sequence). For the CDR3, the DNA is TGTGCCAGCAGCTTAGCCGGGGCCAACGTCCTGACTTTC. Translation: CASSLAGANVLTF.

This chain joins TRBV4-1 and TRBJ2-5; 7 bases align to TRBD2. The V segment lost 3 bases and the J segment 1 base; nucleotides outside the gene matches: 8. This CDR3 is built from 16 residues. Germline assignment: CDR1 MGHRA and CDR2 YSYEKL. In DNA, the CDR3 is TGCGCCAGCAGCCACCCGGGGAGGGACCCCCAAGAGACCCAGTACTTC. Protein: CASSHPGRDPQETQYF.

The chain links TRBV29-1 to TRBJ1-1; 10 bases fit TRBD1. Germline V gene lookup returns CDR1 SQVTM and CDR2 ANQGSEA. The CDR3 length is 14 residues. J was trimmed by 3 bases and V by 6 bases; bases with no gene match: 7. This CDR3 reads CSVFRQGADTEAFF. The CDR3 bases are TGCAGCGTATTCAGACAGGGGGCTGACACTGAAGCTTTCTTT.